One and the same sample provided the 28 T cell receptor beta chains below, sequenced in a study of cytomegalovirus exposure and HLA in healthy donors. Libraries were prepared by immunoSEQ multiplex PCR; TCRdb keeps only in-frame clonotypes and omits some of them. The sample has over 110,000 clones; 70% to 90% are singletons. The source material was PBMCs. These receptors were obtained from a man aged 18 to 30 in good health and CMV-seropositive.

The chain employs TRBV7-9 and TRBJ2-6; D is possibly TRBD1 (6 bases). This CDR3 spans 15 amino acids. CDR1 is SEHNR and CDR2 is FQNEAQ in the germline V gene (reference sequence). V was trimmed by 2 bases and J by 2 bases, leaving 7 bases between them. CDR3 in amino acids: CASSLQGPGANVLTF. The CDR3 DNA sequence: TGTGCCAGCAGCTTACAGGGGCCTGGGGCCAACGTCCTGACTTTC.

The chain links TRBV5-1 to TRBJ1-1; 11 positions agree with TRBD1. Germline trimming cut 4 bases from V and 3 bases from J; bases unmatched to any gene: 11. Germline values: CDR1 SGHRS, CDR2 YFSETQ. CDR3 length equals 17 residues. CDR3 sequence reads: CASSPLLPGQGDTEAFF. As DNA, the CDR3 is TGCGCCAGCAGCCCGCTACTCCCGGGACAGGGGGACACTGAAGCTTTCTTT. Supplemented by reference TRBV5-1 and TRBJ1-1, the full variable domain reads KAGVTQTPRYLIKTRGQQVTLSCSPISGHRSVSWYQQTPGQGLQFLFEYFSETQRNKGNFPGRFSGRQFSNSRSEMNVSTLELGDSALYLCASSPLLPGQGDTEAFFGQGTRLTVV.

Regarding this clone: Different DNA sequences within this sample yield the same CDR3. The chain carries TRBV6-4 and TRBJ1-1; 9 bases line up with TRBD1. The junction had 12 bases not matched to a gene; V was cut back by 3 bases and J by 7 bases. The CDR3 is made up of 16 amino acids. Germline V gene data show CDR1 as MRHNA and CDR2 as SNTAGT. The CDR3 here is CASSENSDRGLDEAFF. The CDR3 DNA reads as TGTGCCAGCAGTGAGAACTCGGACAGGGGACTCGATGAAGCTTTCTTT.

CDR3 bases: TGCGCCAGCAGCGCGGGGTTGCACACTGAAGCTTTCTTT. This codes for CASSAGLHTEAFF. The V call is TRBV5-1, the J call TRBJ1-1, with D hard to call. CDR3 length: 13 amino acids. The germline CDR1 and CDR2 sequences are SGHRS and YFSETQ. The germline V and J ends were trimmed by 4 bases and 3 bases, with 10 bases remaining between them.

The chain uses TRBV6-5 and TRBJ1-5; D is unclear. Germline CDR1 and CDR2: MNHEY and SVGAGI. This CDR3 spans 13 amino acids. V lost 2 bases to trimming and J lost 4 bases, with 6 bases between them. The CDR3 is CASSYGENQPQHF. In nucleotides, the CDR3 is TGTGCCAGCAGTTACGGGGAGAATCAGCCCCAGCATTTT.

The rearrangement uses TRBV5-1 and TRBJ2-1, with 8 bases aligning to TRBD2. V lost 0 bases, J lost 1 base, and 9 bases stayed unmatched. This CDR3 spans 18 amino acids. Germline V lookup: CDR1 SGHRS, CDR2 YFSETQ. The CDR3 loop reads CASSLGISGRTSYNEQFF. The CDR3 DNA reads TGCGCCAGCAGCTTGGGGATCAGCGGGAGAACGTCCTACAATGAGCAGTTCTTC. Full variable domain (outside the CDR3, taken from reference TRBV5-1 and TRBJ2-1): KAGVTQTPRYLIKTRGQQVTLSCSPISGHRSVSWYQQTPGQGLQFLFEYFSETQRNKGNFPGRFSGRQFSNSRSEMNVSTLELGDSALYLCASSLGISGRTSYNEQFFGPGTRLTVL.

Written as DNA, the CDR3 is TGTGCCAGCAGCCGGACTAGCGGGAAGCACGAGCAGTACTTC. Amino acid sequence: CASSRTSGKHEQYF. This rearrangement joins TRBV7-2 to TRBJ2-7; 12 bases match TRBD2. The CDR3 extends over 14 amino acids. J was trimmed by 5 bases and V by 5 bases; bases with no gene match: 4. Per the germline V gene, CDR1 is SGHTA and CDR2 is FQGNSA.

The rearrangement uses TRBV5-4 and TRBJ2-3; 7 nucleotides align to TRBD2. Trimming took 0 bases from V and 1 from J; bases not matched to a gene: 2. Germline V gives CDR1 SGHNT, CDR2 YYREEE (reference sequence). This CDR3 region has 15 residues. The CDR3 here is CASSLGLAGTDTQYF. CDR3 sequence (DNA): TGTGCCAGCAGCTTGGGTCTAGCGGGCACAGATACGCAGTATTTT.

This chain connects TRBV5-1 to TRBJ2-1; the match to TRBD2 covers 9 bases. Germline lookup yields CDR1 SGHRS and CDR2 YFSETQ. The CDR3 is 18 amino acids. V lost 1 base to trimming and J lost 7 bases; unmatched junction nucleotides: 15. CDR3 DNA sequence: TGCGCCAGCAGCTTGAACGCGGGAGGGCCAGGAGCTAGGAATGAGCAGTTCTTC. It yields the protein CASSLNAGGPGARNEQFF.

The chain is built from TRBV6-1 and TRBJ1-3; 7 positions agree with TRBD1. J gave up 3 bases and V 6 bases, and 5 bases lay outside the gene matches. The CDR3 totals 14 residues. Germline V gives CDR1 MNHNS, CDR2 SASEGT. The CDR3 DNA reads TGTGCCAGCAGCCGGGACAGCTATGGAAACACCATATATTTT. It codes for CASSRDSYGNTIYF.

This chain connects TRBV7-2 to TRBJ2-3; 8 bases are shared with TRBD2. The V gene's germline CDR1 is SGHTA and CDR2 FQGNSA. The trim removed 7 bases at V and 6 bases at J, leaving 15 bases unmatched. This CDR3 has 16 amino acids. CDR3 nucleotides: TGTGCCAGCACCCCGTCTGTGGAGCGGGGGCGCGATACGCAGTATTTT. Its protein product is CASTPSVERGRDTQYF.

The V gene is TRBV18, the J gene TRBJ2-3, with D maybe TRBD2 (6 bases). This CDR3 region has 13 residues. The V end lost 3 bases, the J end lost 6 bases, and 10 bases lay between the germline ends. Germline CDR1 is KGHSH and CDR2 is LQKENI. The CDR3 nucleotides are TGTGCCAGCTCACCGGGGGGTCTCGATACGCAGTATTTT. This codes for CASSPGGLDTQYF.

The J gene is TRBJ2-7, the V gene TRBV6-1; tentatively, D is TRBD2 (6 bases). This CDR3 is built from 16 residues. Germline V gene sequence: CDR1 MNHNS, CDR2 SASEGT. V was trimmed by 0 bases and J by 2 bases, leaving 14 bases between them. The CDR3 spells CASSEAGTRLPYEQYF. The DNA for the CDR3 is TGTGCCAGCAGTGAAGCCGGGACTCGCCTCCCCTACGAGCAGTACTTC.

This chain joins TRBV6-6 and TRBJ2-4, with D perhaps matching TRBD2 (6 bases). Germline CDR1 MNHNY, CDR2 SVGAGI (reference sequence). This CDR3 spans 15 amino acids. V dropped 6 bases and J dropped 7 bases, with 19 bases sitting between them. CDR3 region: CASSVGTRTRNIQYF. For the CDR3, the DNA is TGTGCCAGCAGCGTAGGGACTCGCACGCGGAACATTCAGTACTTC.

CDR3 loop: CASSYSASGPYNEQFF. Here the CDR3 DNA reads TGTGCCAGCAGTTACTCGGCTAGCGGCCCATACAATGAGCAGTTCTTC. V gene TRBV6-5 combines with J gene TRBJ2-1; TRBD2 matches at 7 bases. Germline trimming cut 0 bases from V and 4 bases from J; bases unmatched to any gene: 6. Germline V gene sequence: CDR1 MNHEY, CDR2 SVGAGI. This CDR3 has 16 amino acids.

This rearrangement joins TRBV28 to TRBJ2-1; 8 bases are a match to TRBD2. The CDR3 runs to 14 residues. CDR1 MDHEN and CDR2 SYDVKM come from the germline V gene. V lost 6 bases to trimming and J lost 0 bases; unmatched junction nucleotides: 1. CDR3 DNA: TGTGCCAGCAGCAGCGGGAGCTCCTACAATGAGCAGTTCTTC. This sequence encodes CASSSGSSYNEQFF. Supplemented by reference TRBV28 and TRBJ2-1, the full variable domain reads DVKVTQSSRYLVKRTGEKVFLECVQDMDHENMFWYRQDPGLGLRLIYFSYDVKMKEKGDIPEGYSVSREKKERFSLILESASTNQTSMYLCASSSGSSYNEQFFGPGTRLTVL.

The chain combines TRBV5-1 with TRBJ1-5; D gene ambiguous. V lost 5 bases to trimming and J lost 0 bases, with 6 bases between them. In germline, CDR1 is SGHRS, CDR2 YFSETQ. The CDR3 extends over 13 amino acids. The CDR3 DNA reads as TGCGCCAGCAGGCCAGATAGCAATCAGCCCCAGCATTTT. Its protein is CASRPDSNQPQHF.

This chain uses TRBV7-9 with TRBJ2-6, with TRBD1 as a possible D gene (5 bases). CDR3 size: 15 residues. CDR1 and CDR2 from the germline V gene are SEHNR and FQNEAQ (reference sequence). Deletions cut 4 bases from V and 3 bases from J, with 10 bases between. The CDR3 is CASSSQGYGANVLTF. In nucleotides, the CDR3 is TGTGCCAGCAGCTCGCAGGGTTATGGGGCCAACGTCCTGACTTTC.

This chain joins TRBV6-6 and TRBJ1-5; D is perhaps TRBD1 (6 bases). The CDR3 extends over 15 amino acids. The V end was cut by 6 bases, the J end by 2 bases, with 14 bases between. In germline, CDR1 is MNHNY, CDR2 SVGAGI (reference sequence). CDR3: CASSINRVGNQPQHF. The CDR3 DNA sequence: TGTGCCAGCAGCATTAACAGGGTAGGCAATCAGCCCCAGCATTTT.

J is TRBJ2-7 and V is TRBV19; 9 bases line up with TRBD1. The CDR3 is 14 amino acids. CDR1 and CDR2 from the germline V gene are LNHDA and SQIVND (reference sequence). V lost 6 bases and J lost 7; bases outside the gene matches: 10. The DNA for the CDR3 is TGTGCCAGTAGCCCGAGGGGGGGGACAGGGGAGCAGTACTTC. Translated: CASSPRGGTGEQYF.

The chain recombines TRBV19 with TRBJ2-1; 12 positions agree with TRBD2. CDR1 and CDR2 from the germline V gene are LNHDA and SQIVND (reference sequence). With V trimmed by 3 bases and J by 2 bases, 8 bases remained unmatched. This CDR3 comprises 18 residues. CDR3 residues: CASSIPRPSGRAYNEQFF. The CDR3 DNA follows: TGTGCCAGTAGTATCCCCCGTCCTAGCGGGAGGGCCTACAATGAGCAGTTCTTC.

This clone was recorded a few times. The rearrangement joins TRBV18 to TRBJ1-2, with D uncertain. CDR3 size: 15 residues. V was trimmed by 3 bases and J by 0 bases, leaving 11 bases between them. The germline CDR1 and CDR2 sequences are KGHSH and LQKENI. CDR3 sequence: CASSPGVGANYGYTF. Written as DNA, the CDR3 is TGTGCCAGCTCACCCGGAGTTGGTGCTAACTATGGCTACACCTTC.

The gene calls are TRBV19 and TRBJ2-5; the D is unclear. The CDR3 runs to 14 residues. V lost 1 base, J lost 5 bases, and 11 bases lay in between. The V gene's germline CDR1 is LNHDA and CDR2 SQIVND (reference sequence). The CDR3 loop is CASSIGPSAETQYF. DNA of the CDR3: TGTGCCAGTAGTATAGGACCCTCAGCGGAGACCCAGTACTTC. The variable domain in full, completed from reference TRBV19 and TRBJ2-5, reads DGGITQSPKYLFRKEGQNVTLSCEQNLNHDAMYWYRQDPGQGLRLIYYSQIVNDFQKGDIAEGYSVSREKKESFPLTVTSAQKNPTAFYLCASSIGPSAETQYFGPGTRLLVL.

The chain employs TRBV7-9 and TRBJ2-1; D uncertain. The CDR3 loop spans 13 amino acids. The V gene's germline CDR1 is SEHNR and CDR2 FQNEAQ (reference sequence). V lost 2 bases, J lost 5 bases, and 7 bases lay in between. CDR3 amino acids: CASSLSTDNEQFF. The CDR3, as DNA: TGTGCCAGCAGCTTAAGTACTGACAATGAGCAGTTCTTC.

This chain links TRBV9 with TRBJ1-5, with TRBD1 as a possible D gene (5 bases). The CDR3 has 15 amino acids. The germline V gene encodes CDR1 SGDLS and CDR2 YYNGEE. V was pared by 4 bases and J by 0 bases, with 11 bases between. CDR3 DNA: TGTGCCAGCAGCCTAGGGGCCTATAGCAATCAGCCCCAGCATTTT. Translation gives CASSLGAYSNQPQHF.

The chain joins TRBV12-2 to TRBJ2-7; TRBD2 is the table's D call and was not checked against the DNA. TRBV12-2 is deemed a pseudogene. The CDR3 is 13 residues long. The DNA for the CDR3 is TGTGCAAGTCTTGTGAGAGATCGGTACGAGCAGTACTTC. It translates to CASLVRDRYEQYF.

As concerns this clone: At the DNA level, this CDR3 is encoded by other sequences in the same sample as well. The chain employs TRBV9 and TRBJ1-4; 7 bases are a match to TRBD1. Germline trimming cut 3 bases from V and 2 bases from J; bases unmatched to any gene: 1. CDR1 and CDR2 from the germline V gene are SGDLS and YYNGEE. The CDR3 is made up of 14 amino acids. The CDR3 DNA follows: TGTGCCAGCAGCGCACAGGGGACTAATGAAAAACTGTTTTTT. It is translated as CASSAQGTNEKLFF.

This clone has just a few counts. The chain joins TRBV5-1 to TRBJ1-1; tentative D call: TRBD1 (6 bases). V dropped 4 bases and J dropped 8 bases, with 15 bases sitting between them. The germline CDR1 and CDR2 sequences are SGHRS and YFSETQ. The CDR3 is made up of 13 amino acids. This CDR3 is CASSRLPGQEAFF. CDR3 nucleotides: TGCGCCAGCAGCAGACTTCCGGGACAAGAAGCTTTCTTT.